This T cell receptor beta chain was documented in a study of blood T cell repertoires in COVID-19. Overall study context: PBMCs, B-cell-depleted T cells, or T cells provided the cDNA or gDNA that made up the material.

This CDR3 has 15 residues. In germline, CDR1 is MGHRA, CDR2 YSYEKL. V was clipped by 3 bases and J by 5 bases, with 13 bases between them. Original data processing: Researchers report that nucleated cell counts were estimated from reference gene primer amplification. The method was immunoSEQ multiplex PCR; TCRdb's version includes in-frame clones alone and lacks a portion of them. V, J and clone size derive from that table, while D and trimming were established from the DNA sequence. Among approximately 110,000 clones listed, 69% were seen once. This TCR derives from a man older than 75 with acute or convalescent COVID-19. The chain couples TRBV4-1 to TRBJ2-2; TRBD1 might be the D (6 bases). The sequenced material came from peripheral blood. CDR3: CASSQTGGVTGELFF. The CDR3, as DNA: TGCGCCAGCAGCCAGACAGGTGGTGTTACCGGGGAGCTGTTTTTT.